This passage covers 14 T cell receptor beta chains from one sample sequenced in a study of T-cell reconstitution after alpha-beta-depleted transplantation in children. As it was prepared, the TCRbeta library received unique molecular identifiers. TCRdb itself ran the PCR reads through MiXCR, one entry per CDR3 protein. Found here are approximately 300,000 distinct CDR3 sequences, roughly 7.8% of them singletons; the top ten hold 9.1%. General study findings and limits: After one year, T-cell counts and TCRbeta diversity mostly came from new T cells.

These receptors' antigens are unknown. The sample here was peripheral blood, taken 360 days after TCRalphabeta/CD19-depleted stem cell transplant. Source of these receptors: a female patient aged 2-15 years who had a stem cell transplant for Fanconi anemia, so the T cells may come from the graft donor.

This clonotype was seen a handful of times. This chain uses TRBV14 with TRBJ2-7, with a weak D call TRBD2 (6 bases). The CDR3 covers 17 residues. The germline V gene encodes CDR1 SGHDN and CDR2 FVKESK. Trimming shortened V by 1 base and J by 0 bases, and 16 bases separated the two germline ends. The CDR3 region is CASSQVDTGAFSYEQYF. Here the CDR3 DNA reads TGTGCCAGCAGCCAAGTGGATACGGGAGCCTTCTCCTACGAGCAGTACTTC. Full variable domain (rest looked up from reference TRBV14 and TRBJ2-7): EAGVTQFPSHSVIEKGQTVTLRCDPISGHDNLYWYRRVMGKEIKFLLHFVKESKQDESGMPNNRFLAERTGGTYSTLKVQPAELEDSGVYFCASSQVDTGAFSYEQYFGPGTRLTVT.

V and J are TRBV7-3 and TRBJ1-1; D unclear. V lost 5 bases and J 2 bases, leaving 9 bases between the germline ends. CDR1 and CDR2 from the germline V gene are SGHTA and FQGTGA. The CDR3 is 13 amino acids. CDR3 amino acids: CASSARVNTEAFF. In DNA form, the CDR3 reads TGTGCCAGCAGCGCCCGGGTTAACACTGAAGCTTTCTTT. Full variable domain (remainder filled in from reference TRBV7-3 and TRBJ1-1): GAGVSQTPSNKVTEKGKYVELRCDPISGHTALYWYRQSLGQGPEFLIYFQGTGAADDSGLPNDRFFAVRPEGSVSTLKIQRTERGDSAVYLCASSARVNTEAFFGQGTRLTVV.

This chain joins TRBV5-1 and TRBJ1-5, with D unclear. Germline CDR1 and CDR2: SGHRS and YFSETQ. The CDR3 consists of 15 residues. Deletions cut 4 bases from V and 5 bases from J, with 16 bases between. CDR3 sequence reads: CASSLFRTAYQPQHF. The CDR3, as DNA: TGCGCCAGCAGCCTGTTCCGGACGGCCTATCAGCCCCAGCATTTT.

This clonotype was picked up many times. V and J are TRBV20-1 and TRBJ1-4; D may be TRBD1 (6 bases). Germline loops: CDR1 DFQATT, CDR2 SNEGSKA (reference sequence). V dropped 3 bases and J dropped 6 bases, with 20 bases sitting between them. The CDR3 loop spans 16 amino acids. Here the CDR3 DNA reads TGCAGTGCTAGCGCATGGGGCCAACAGGGCCATGAAAAACTGTTTTTT. Residues: CSASAWGQQGHEKLFF.

This clonotype was found a few times. The rearrangement uses TRBV6-2 or TRBV6-3 and TRBJ1-2, with D hard to call. Germline values: CDR1 MNHEY, CDR2 SVGEGT. Trimming left V 6 bases short and J 8 bases short, with 13 bases between. There are 12 residues in the CDR3. The CDR3 coding sequence is TGTGCCAGCAGGAAGGAGGCTTGGGGCTACACCTTC. Protein: CASRKEAWGYTF.

This clonotype showed up just a few times. The chain is built from TRBV3-1 and TRBJ1-5; D unresolved. The length of the CDR3 is 15 residues. V was clipped by 0 bases and J by 4 bases, with 10 bases between them. Germline V lookup: CDR1 LGHDT, CDR2 YNNKEL (reference sequence). The chain's CDR3 is CASSQDETVNQPQHF. DNA of the CDR3: TGTGCCAGCAGCCAAGATGAAACAGTGAATCAGCCCCAGCATTTT.

This clonotype was counted many times. V and J are TRBV10-3 and TRBJ1-5; D unclear. CDR3 size: 12 residues. The V end lost 2 bases, the J end lost 10 bases, and 9 bases lay between the germline ends. Germline lookup yields CDR1 ENHRY and CDR2 SYGVKD. CDR3 DNA: TGTGCCATCAGTGAGGTGCCCTACCCCCAGCATTTT. Its protein product is CAISEVPYPQHF.

V usage is TRBV14 and J usage is TRBJ2-2; 10 nucleotides line up with TRBD1. Germline CDR1 is SGHDN and CDR2 is FVKESK. The length of the CDR3 is 14 residues. V dropped 7 bases and J dropped 4; count of bases not matched to a gene: 3. The CDR3 here is CASTTGGFTGELFF. DNA of the CDR3: TGTGCCAGCACGACAGGGGGCTTCACCGGGGAGCTGTTTTTT.

This clonotype was counted at least ten times. The chain couples TRBV5-1 to TRBJ2-3, with a possible D match to TRBD2 (5 bases). V shed 3 bases and J shed 1 base, with 15 bases lying between them. The CDR3 is 16 residues long. The germline V gene encodes CDR1 SGHRS and CDR2 YFSETQ. The CDR3 nucleotides read TGCGCCAGCAGCTACGCCATGGGAGAGGGCACAGATACGCAGTATTTT. It specifies CASSYAMGEGTDTQYF. Supplemented by reference TRBV5-1 and TRBJ2-3, the full variable domain reads KAGVTQTPRYLIKTRGQQVTLSCSPISGHRSVSWYQQTPGQGLQFLFEYFSETQRNKGNFPGRFSGRQFSNSRSEMNVSTLELGDSALYLCASSYAMGEGTDTQYFGPGTRLTVL.

This clonotype was recorded at least ten times. The chain employs TRBV5-1 and TRBJ2-1; no reliable D call. Per the germline V gene, CDR1 is SGHRS and CDR2 is YFSETQ. V shed 4 bases and J shed 0 bases, with 8 bases lying between them. The CDR3 spans 14 residues. In DNA, the CDR3 is TGCGCCAGCAGCCCAGTTAGCTCCTACAATGAGCAGTTCTTC. It translates to CASSPVSSYNEQFF.

This clonotype was seen a handful of times. The rearrangement uses TRBV5-5 and TRBJ1-1; no firm D call. The CDR3 totals 13 residues. Germline V gene sequence: CDR1 SGHKS, CDR2 YYEKEE (reference sequence). Between the trimmed V and J ends, which lost 6 bases and 4 bases, there was a span of 13 bases. The CDR3: CASMEGWGTEAFF. CDR3 DNA sequence: TGTGCCAGCATGGAGGGCTGGGGCACTGAAGCTTTCTTT.

This clonotype has at least ten counts. The chain uses TRBV6-1 and TRBJ1-3; D ambiguous. The germline V gene encodes CDR1 MNHNS and CDR2 SASEGT. The CDR3 covers 10 residues. V was pared by 8 bases and J by 7 bases, with 6 bases between. CDR3 in amino acids: CASLLNTIYF. The CDR3 coding sequence is TGTGCCAGCTTGCTGAACACCATATATTTT.

The chain uses TRBV7-9 and TRBJ2-3; a weak D match, TRBD1 (5 bases). From germline, CDR1 is SEHNR and CDR2 FQNEAQ (reference sequence). The CDR3 extends over 15 amino acids. Trimming removed 5 bases from V and 4 bases from J, with 16 bases in between. In nucleotides, the CDR3 is TGTGCCAGCAGCCATACTACTTTAGGGGCAGATACGCAGTATTTT. Residues: CASSHTTLGADTQYF. The full variable domain, its missing parts supplied by reference TRBV7-9 and TRBJ2-3, is DTGVSQNPRHKITKRGQNVTFRCDPISEHNRLYWYRQTLGQGPEFLTYFQNEAQLEKSRLLSDRFSAERPKGSFSTLEIQRTEQGDSAMYLCASSHTTLGADTQYFGPGTRLTVL.

This clonotype showed up many times. V gene TRBV12-3 or TRBV12-4 combines with J gene TRBJ2-1, with 9 bases identical to TRBD1. CDR3 length equals 16 residues. J gave up 4 bases and V 6 bases, and 10 bases lay outside the gene matches. In nucleotides, the CDR3 is TGTGCCAGCAGACCCAACTCGGGACAGGGTTACAATGAGCAGTTCTTC. Protein product: CASRPNSGQGYNEQFF.